This T cell receptor (beta chain) was observed in a study of blood T cell repertoires in COVID-19. Study details: In each case, the material was cDNA or gDNA derived from T cells, B-cell-depleted T cells, or PBMCs.

The CDR3 consists of 16 residues. Germline loops: CDR1 SGHRS, CDR2 YFSETQ. J was trimmed by 7 bases and V by 2 bases; bases with no gene match: 13. Methods used by the authors: From reference gene primer amplification, estimates of nucleated cell counts were derived. Profiled with immunoSEQ multiplex PCR; TCRdb holds only in-frame clones, not every one. From that table come the V and J calls and clone size; the DNA was used to work out D and trimming. In the table there are around 200,000 clones, roughly 85% of which are singletons. Those who participated ranged in age from roughly 18 to 89 years and resided in 24 US areas. Which cohort a participant joined came from the clinical history participants gave.

The rearrangement joins TRBV5-1 to TRBJ2-7; 9 nucleotides agree with TRBD2. The sequence was obtained from a man aged 40-50 years who had recovered from COVID-19. The source material was PBMCs or T cells enriched from blood (not recorded which). CDR3 residues: CASSFGVGLAYREQYF. In DNA, the CDR3 is TGCGCCAGCAGCTTTGGTGTCGGACTAGCGTATCGGGAGCAGTACTTC.